Each of the 13 T cell receptor beta chains below was sequenced from the same sample in a study of tumor-infiltrating lymphocytes in oesophageal squamous cell carcinoma (dated by TCRdb to 2015 to 2016). Libraries came from PCR. Sequencing was carried out with an Illumina HiSeq 2000. Through fastp at Q25 and MiXCR, TCRdb rebuilt clones from the public reads, retaining in-frame beta chains. Entries that share a CDR3 protein sequence are merged under the most common genes and DNA. The sample yields 20,000 or so distinct CDR3 sequences; under 35% were counted once. About 20% of the sample is in the top ten clones. The specimen sequenced was esophageal tumor tissue. Receptor source: a female donor with esophageal squamous cell carcinoma.

In regard to this clonotype: A read error is likely, as this CDR3 ends without the conserved phenylalanine or tryptophan. It is unclear where the CDR3 begins or ends on the DNA, so no DNA is shown, and the CDR3 is as TCRdb lists it. V is TRBV7-4 and J is TRBJ2-3; the D call of TRBD2 is as the table states it, not checked on the DNA. Germline V gene data show CDR1 as SGHVT and CDR2 as SQSDAQ. Both ends counted, the CDR3 spans 14 residues. This CDR3 reads CASSFDNSPLHFGN.

This clonotype was seen at least ten times. The rearrangement links TRBV4-1 to TRBJ2-7, with D uncertain. V lost 0 bases to trimming and J lost 2 bases, with 11 bases between them. This CDR3 has 15 amino acids. The germline V gene has CDR1 MGHRA and CDR2 YSYEKL. CDR3 protein: CASSQEGVDTYEQYF. The CDR3, as DNA: TGCGCCAGCAGCCAAGAAGGCGTAGATACCTACGAGCAGTACTTC.

There are a few counts of this clonotype. The chain employs TRBV19 and TRBJ2-4; D call uncertain. Judging by the DNA end, TRBJ2-5 fits better; the J call may be wrong. Germline CDR1 is LNHDA and CDR2 is SQIVND (reference sequence). There are 12 residues in the CDR3. CDR3: CASSNLEETQYF. The CDR3, as DNA: TGTGCCAGTAGCAACTTAGAAGAGACCCAGTACTTC.

This clonotype is judged medium-sized. This chain uses TRBV7-2 with TRBJ2-1; perhaps TRBD2 as D (6 bases). V shed 2 bases and J shed 3 bases, with 8 bases lying between them. This CDR3 has 14 residues. The germline V gene encodes CDR1 SGHTA and CDR2 FQGNSA. The CDR3 is CASSLLGLYNEQFF. CDR3 nucleotides: TGTGCCAGCAGCTTATTGGGACTCTACAATGAGCAGTTCTTC.

This clonotype was observed a handful of times. The gene calls are TRBV12-3 or TRBV12-4 and TRBJ2-1, with D perhaps assigned TRBD1 or TRBD2 (5 bases each). The CDR3 totals 14 residues. Trimming took off 2 bases at V and 6 bases at J, with 11 bases between the two ends. In nucleotides, the CDR3 is TGTGCCAGCAGTTTAATGGGACCTATCAATGAGCAGTTCTTC. Translation gives CASSLMGPINEQFF.

The rearrangement uses TRBV7-6 and TRBJ1-4; D possibly corresponds to TRBD1 (6 bases). The assigned J gene may be wrong: the sequence end matches TRBJ2-2 better. This CDR3 contains 16 residues. Per the germline V gene, CDR1 is SGHVS and CDR2 is FNYEAQ. The CDR3 sequence: CASSPDSRIHTGELFF. Written as DNA, the CDR3 is TGTGCCAGCAGCCCGGACAGTCGGATCCACACCGGGGAGCTGTTTTTT.

This clonotype was detected many times. This rearrangement joins TRBV11-3 to TRBJ2-1; D possibly corresponds to TRBD2 (6 bases). The CDR3 contains 21 residues. CDR1 SGHNT and CDR2 YENEEA come from the germline V gene. V shed 5 bases and J shed 4 bases, with 33 bases lying between them. CDR3 sequence reads: CASSTDGGFLTRDPEYNEQFF. For the CDR3, the DNA is TGTGCCAGCAGCACAGACGGCGGGTTTCTTACGCGGGATCCCGAATACAATGAGCAGTTCTTC. Drawing the rest from reference TRBV11-3 and TRBJ2-1, the complete variable domain is EAGVVQSPRYKIIEKKQPVAFWCNPISGHNTLYWYLQNLGQGPELLIRYENEEAVDDSQLPKDRFSAERLKGVDSTLKIQPAELGDSAVYLCASSTDGGFLTRDPEYNEQFFGPGTRLTVL.

The chain is built from TRBV7-9 and TRBJ2-6; no firm D call. The V and J ends lost 5 bases and 0 bases respectively, with 5 bases between them. Germline CDR1 and CDR2: SEHNR and FQNEAQ (reference sequence). This CDR3 spans 14 amino acids. CDR3 sequence (DNA): TGTGCCAGCAGCGTTAACTCTGGGGCCAACGTCCTGACTTTC. This codes for CASSVNSGANVLTF. Full variable domain (remainder filled in from reference TRBV7-9 and TRBJ2-6): DTGVSQNPRHKITKRGQNVTFRCDPISEHNRLYWYRQTLGQGPEFLTYFQNEAQLEKSRLLSDRFSAERPKGSFSTLEIQRTEQGDSAMYLCASSVNSGANVLTFGAGSRLTVL.

The V and J genes are TRBV30 and TRBJ2-3; D unresolved. The CDR3 contains 13 residues. Germline V CDR1 and CDR2: GTSNPN, SVGIG (reference sequence). V was shortened by 1 base and J by 2 bases, with 7 bases between the two germline ends. The CDR3 nucleotides read TGTGCCTGGAGTGCTCATGACACAGATACGCAGTATTTT. Protein: CAWSAHDTDTQYF. The entire variable domain, with the rest obtained from reference TRBV30 and TRBJ2-3, is as follows: SQTIHQWPATLVQPVGSPLSLECTVEGTSNPNLYWYRQAAGRGLQLLFYSVGIGQISSEVPQNLSASRPQDRQFILSSKKLLLSDSGFYLCAWSAHDTDTQYFGPGTRLTVL.

CDR3 bases: TGTGCCAGCAGTGCCCGACAGGGGCAAGAGACCCAGTACTTC. The encoded protein is CASSARQGQETQYF. This chain connects TRBV6-2 or TRBV6-3 to TRBJ2-3; 8 bases fit TRBD1. The DNA end is a closer match to TRBJ2-5, so the J assignment may be wrong. Germline V gene data show CDR1 as MNHEY and CDR2 as SVGEGT. CDR3 size: 14 residues.

The table lists this clonotype with many counts. This CDR3 fails to terminate in the conserved phenylalanine or tryptophan, so it likely reflects a read error. No DNA is shown, since the ends of the CDR3 on it are uncertain; the CDR3 is the one TCRdb lists. The V gene is TRBV2, the J gene TRBJ2-7; the D segment call TRBD1 is taken from the table without a DNA check. Including both end residues, the CDR3 is 18 amino acids long. Germline V gives CDR1 SNHLY, CDR2 FYNNEI. CDR3 in amino acids: CASRKDRGALRNGYTFGS.

This clonotype has a handful of counts. The V gene is TRBV7-3, the J gene TRBJ2-6, with D perhaps matching TRBD1 (6 bases). The J call may not be correct, given that the DNA end is closer to TRBJ2-5. The germline V gene encodes CDR1 SGHTA and CDR2 FQGTGA. The CDR3 is 13 residues long. This CDR3 is CASSIQGSETQYF. The CDR3 DNA is TGTGCCAGCAGCATACAGGGTTCGGAGACCCAGTACTTC.

This clonotype appeared a few times. The conserved closing phenylalanine or tryptophan is absent in this CDR3, likely reflecting a read error. The DNA is omitted, as the CDR3 cannot be located on it reliably, and the CDR3 follows TCRdb's listing. The chain employs TRBV28 and TRBJ2-7; the D segment call TRBD1 is taken from the table without a DNA check. Germline values: CDR1 MDHEN, CDR2 SYDVKM. With termini counted, the CDR3 has 16 amino acids. Here the CDR3 reads CASSLRGAGYGYTFGS.